Reported below is one T cell receptor (beta chain). Its antigen is undetermined. The sample originates from a study of T cells in Graves' hyperthyroidism and ophthalmopathy. Study-level points and caveats: The model predicted ophthalmopathy a median roughly six months before onset. Separation of ophthalmopathy from stable hyperthyroidism was achieved by a 13 V-J model.

The source material, RNA transcripts, was used to amplify TCR beta CDR3 regions. HTBI primers were used for first-round RT-PCR of the TCR CDR3. One entry per CDR3 protein results from TCRdb running MiXCR on the multiplex PCR reads. The repertoire has 300,000 to 500,000 distinct CDR3 sequences, roughly 13% of them found once; the top ten carry around 28%. Trimming removed 4 bases from V and 0 bases from J, with 28 bases in between. This CDR3 is 20 amino acids long. The germline V gene encodes CDR1 SEHNR and CDR2 FQNEAQ (reference sequence). This sequence joins TRBV7-9 and TRBJ2-7; TRBD2 might be the D (6 bases). Material for sequencing was blood. This clonotype was obtained from a man aged 45-65 years with Graves' ophthalmopathy. In DNA form, the CDR3 reads TGTGCCAGCAGCTCCTCTCCTAGAACTAGCCGGAGGCCCTTCTCCTACGAGCAGTACTTC. Residues: CASSSSPRTSRRPFSYEQYF.